Listed here are 9 T cell receptor beta chains from one sample, sequenced in a study of CD8+ T cells in alopecia areata. Extracted from the samples, RNA was reverse transcribed into cDNA to serve as the sequencing template. Measured with immunoSEQ multiplex PCR; TCRdb has only the in-frame clones, and not every one. The table has 150,000 to 190,000 clones, less than 65% seen once. This sample comprised CD8+ T cells sorted from blood, obtained at week 0. The receptors come from a human donor with alopecia areata.

The chain's CDR3 is CASSLGAREKNIQYF. The CDR3 region has the DNA TGTGCCAGCAGCTTAGGAGCCAGGGAAAAAAACATTCAGTACTTC. The chain has TRBV11-2 and TRBJ2-4; TRBD1 might be the D (5 bases). Germline CDR1 and CDR2: SGHAT and FQNNGV. The CDR3 length is 15 residues. Trimming stripped 1 base from V and 4 bases from J, with 11 bases between.

The chain links TRBV7-9 to TRBJ2-1; maybe TRBD1 (5 bases). Germline values: CDR1 SEHNR, CDR2 FQNEAQ (reference sequence). The CDR3 runs to 12 residues. Deletions cut 2 bases from V and 12 bases from J, with 11 bases between. The DNA of the CDR3 is TGTGCCAGCAGCTTATCAGGGTCCGGGCAGTTCTTC. Its protein is CASSLSGSGQFF.

This clone was observed at least ten times. Within the sample, other DNA sequences also encode this same CDR3. V is TRBV4-3 and J is TRBJ2-3; the D gene could be TRBD1 or TRBD2 (6 bases each). V lost 0 bases and J 3 bases, leaving 13 bases between the germline ends. In germline, CDR1 is LGHNA, CDR2 YSLEER. This CDR3 region has 16 residues. The CDR3: CASSQDGKGGTDTQYF. The CDR3, as DNA: TGCGCCAGCAGCCAAGATGGTAAAGGGGGGACAGATACGCAGTATTTT.

This clone was seen only a few times. V and J are TRBV11-3 and TRBJ2-3; D is tentatively TRBD1 or TRBD2 (5 bases each). There are 13 residues in the CDR3. Germline V gene sequence: CDR1 SGHNT, CDR2 YENEEA. V lost 5 bases to trimming and J lost 6 bases, with 12 bases between them. The CDR3 DNA follows: TGTGCCAGCAGCATACTCAGGGAGGATACGCAGTATTTT. Translation gives CASSILREDTQYF.

This clone turned up a few times. This chain connects TRBV11-2 to TRBJ2-1; unclear D gene. The V end lost 0 bases, the J end lost 10 bases, and 7 bases lay between the germline ends. CDR1 SGHAT and CDR2 FQNNGV come from the germline V gene. This CDR3 is built from 12 residues. CDR3 DNA: TGTGCCAGCAGCTTAGATAGCTACGAGCAGTTCTTC. Protein: CASSLDSYEQFF. Full variable domain (remainder filled in from reference TRBV11-2 and TRBJ2-1): EAGVAQSPRYKIIEKRQSVAFWCNPISGHATLYWYQQILGQGPKLLIQFQNNGVVDDSQLPKDRFSAERLKGVDSTLKIQPAKLEDSAVYLCASSLDSYEQFFGPGTRLTVL.

This chain uses TRBV30 with TRBJ2-1; 8 bases map to TRBD1. V shed 2 bases and J 7 bases; nucleotides not matched to a gene: 13. There are 16 residues in the CDR3. Germline lookup yields CDR1 GTSNPN and CDR2 SVGIG (reference sequence). The CDR3 DNA is TGTGCCTGGAGTCTACAGGGGGGCGTAAATAGGAATGAGCAGTTCTTC. The encoded protein is CAWSLQGGVNRNEQFF.

The sample holds a few counts of this clone. This sequence joins TRBV5-1 and TRBJ2-7; D not certain. CDR1 is SGHRS, CDR2 YFSETQ, per germline. V lost 2 bases and J 5 bases, leaving 14 bases between the germline ends. This CDR3 comprises 14 residues. The DNA for the CDR3 is TGCGCCAGCAGCTTACCGGGTGTTCGGGACGAGCAGTACTTC. Protein sequence: CASSLPGVRDEQYF.

V usage is TRBV20-1 and J usage is TRBJ2-7; D uncertain. Between the trimmed V and J ends, which lost 4 bases and 6 bases, there was a span of 7 bases. The CDR3 is 10 residues long. Germline V lookup: CDR1 DFQATT, CDR2 SNEGSKA (reference sequence). CDR3 sequence: CSAKFGEQYF. The CDR3 nucleotides are TGCAGTGCTAAATTTGGCGAGCAGTACTTC.

This clone has only a few counts. The CDR3 nucleotides read TGCAGCGTTGAAGTCGCCTCGACGGTAAACTATGGCTACACCTTC. Its translation is CSVEVASTVNYGYTF. This chain links TRBV29-1 with TRBJ1-2; D remains unclear. CDR3 length: 15 amino acids. Trimming left V 1 base short and J 2 bases short, with 14 bases between. Germline V CDR1 and CDR2: SQVTM, ANQGSEA.